Each of the 32 T cell receptor beta chains below was sequenced from the same sample in a study of T cells in Graves' hyperthyroidism and ophthalmopathy. TCR beta CDR3 sequences were amplified from RNA transcripts. HTBI primers were the set used in a first-round RT-PCR of the TCR CDR3. Each CDR3 protein gets one entry after TCRdb re-called the multiplex PCR reads with MiXCR. The sample includes approximately 610,000 distinct CDR3 sequences, 16% of them seen just once. Sample: blood. The receptors were gathered from a woman aged 18-29 years with Graves' hyperthyroidism.

In this sample, this clonotype turned up a few times. The CDR3 reads CASSVAGHGNEQFF. The CDR3 nucleotides read TGTGCCAGCAGCGTAGCTGGGCACGGCAATGAGCAGTTCTTC. The V and J genes are TRBV9 and TRBJ2-1; D uncertain. This CDR3 contains 14 residues. Germline V gene sequence: CDR1 SGDLS, CDR2 YYNGEE. The germline V and J ends were trimmed by 0 bases and 6 bases, with 10 bases remaining between them.

This clonotype was picked up a small number of times. This chain links TRBV7-9 with TRBJ2-7; D perhaps matches TRBD1 (6 bases). This CDR3 comprises 18 residues. Germline assignment: CDR1 SEHNR and CDR2 FQNEAQ (reference sequence). The V end lost 1 base, the J end lost 4 bases, and 23 bases lay between the germline ends. CDR3 sequence (DNA): TGTGCCAGCAGCTTAGTATGGGGATCCTACAGCCAGGGGTACGAGCAGTACTTC. Encoded protein: CASSLVWGSYSQGYEQYF.

This clonotype has more than one count but fewer than ten. V and J are TRBV19 and TRBJ1-2; D is unresolved. Germline CDR1 is LNHDA and CDR2 is SQIVND (reference sequence). V was pared by 6 bases and J by 4 bases, with 12 bases between. The CDR3 is 13 amino acids. CDR3 sequence: CASRETGSYGYTF. The CDR3 DNA reads TGTGCCAGTAGGGAAACCGGCAGCTATGGCTACACCTTC.

This clonotype occurred many times. The CDR3 DNA is TGTGCCAGCAGCCCCCGACGGGCCATGAACACTGAAGCTTTCTTT. It is translated as CASSPRRAMNTEAFF. V and J are TRBV9 and TRBJ1-1, with D hard to call. V lost 4 bases and J lost 0, with 13 bases in between. The CDR3 contains 15 residues. Germline V gives CDR1 SGDLS, CDR2 YYNGEE.

This clonotype has a count of ten or more. The rearrangement joins TRBV4-1 to TRBJ2-1; TRBD2 matches 11 bases. The CDR3 spans 15 residues. The germline V gene has CDR1 MGHRA and CDR2 YSYEKL. V was pared by 3 bases and J by 4 bases, with 2 bases of the junction left unmatched. The CDR3 nucleotides read TGCGCCAGCAGCCACAGACTAGCGGGGTACAATGAGCAGTTCTTC. It is translated as CASSHRLAGYNEQFF.

There are a few counts of this clonotype. This chain uses TRBV20-1 with TRBJ1-4; TRBD1 agrees at 7 bases. With V trimmed by 3 bases and J by 7 bases, 5 bases remained unmatched. This CDR3 has 13 residues. Germline CDR1 is DFQATT and CDR2 is SNEGSKA (reference sequence). CDR3 nucleotide sequence: TGCAGTGCTAGGGGACAGCTTAGTGAAAAACTGTTTTTT. Its protein product is CSARGQLSEKLFF.

In this sample, this clonotype turned up many times. The chain recombines TRBV20-1 with TRBJ2-3, with a tentative D call TRBD1 (6 bases). V was trimmed by 6 bases and J by 3 bases, leaving 19 bases between them. Germline V lookup: CDR1 DFQATT, CDR2 SNEGSKA (reference sequence). This CDR3 is 15 amino acids long. CDR3 loop: CSAPDRSHGTDTQYF. CDR3 sequence (DNA): TGCAGTGCGCCGGACAGAAGCCACGGGACAGATACGCAGTATTTT.

The gene calls are TRBV20-1 and TRBJ2-5, with D tentatively TRBD1 or TRBD2 (5 bases each). The CDR3 covers 15 residues. With 5 bases removed from V and 5 bases from J, the gap between germline ends came to 21 bases. Germline assignment: CDR1 DFQATT and CDR2 SNEGSKA (reference sequence). The CDR3 loop is CSAPKLDLWGETQYF. In DNA form, the CDR3 reads TGCAGTGCTCCTAAACTGGACCTCTGGGGGGAGACCCAGTACTTC.

A single count supports this clonotype. The chain links TRBV20-1 to TRBJ2-7; D gene unclear. The ends were cut back, 3 bases at V and 1 base at J, with 10 bases in the middle. Germline V lookup: CDR1 DFQATT, CDR2 SNEGSKA (reference sequence). This CDR3 comprises 13 residues. The CDR3 DNA reads as TGCAGTGCTAGTAAGGACGTTTCCTACGAGCAGTACTTC. Its translation: CSASKDVSYEQYF.

The gene calls are TRBV20-1 and TRBJ2-5; maybe TRBD2 (6 bases). The CDR3 consists of 14 residues. In germline, CDR1 is DFQATT, CDR2 SNEGSKA (reference sequence). The V end lost 4 bases, the J end lost 2 bases, and 14 bases lay between the germline ends. CDR3 nucleotides: TGCAGTGCTATAGGTGGGAGGCCGCAAGAGACCCAGTACTTC. Protein product: CSAIGGRPQETQYF.

This clonotype was seen more than once but under ten times. The V gene is TRBV2, the J gene TRBJ2-3, with 7 bases fitting TRBD2. The germline CDR1 and CDR2 sequences are SNHLY and FYNNEI. V lost 8 bases and J lost 4; bases outside the gene matches: 6. The CDR3 loop spans 13 amino acids. CDR3 bases: TGTGCCAGCGGCGGGGGATCCCCAGATACGCAGTATTTT. Its translation is CASGGGSPDTQYF.

The chain employs TRBV6-1 and TRBJ2-7; 9 positions agree with TRBD2. Germline loops: CDR1 MNHNS, CDR2 SASEGT. V dropped 6 bases and J dropped 5; count of bases not matched to a gene: 14. The CDR3 length is 16 residues. In nucleotides, the CDR3 is TGTGCCAGCAGATACGGTCGGGCTAGCGGGACCCACGAGCAGTACTTC. Protein product: CASRYGRASGTHEQYF.

This clonotype was seen repeatedly, ten times or more. V and J are TRBV7-3 and TRBJ2-5, with a possible D match to TRBD1 (7 bases). Trimming shortened V by 5 bases and J by 5 bases, and 12 bases separated the two germline ends. CDR3 length: 13 amino acids. Germline values: CDR1 SGHTA, CDR2 FQGTGA. CDR3 residues: CASSDGGGETQYF. Written as DNA, the CDR3 is TGTGCCAGCAGCGACGGAGGGGGCGAGACCCAGTACTTC.

This chain links TRBV20-1 with TRBJ2-7, with 8 bases fitting TRBD2. The germline V gene has CDR1 DFQATT and CDR2 SNEGSKA (reference sequence). The CDR3 runs to 15 residues. The V segment lost 6 bases and the J segment 3 bases; nucleotides outside the gene matches: 13. The CDR3 DNA is TGCAGTGCCGGTAGTGTTCTAGCGGGCCTCTACGAGCAGTACTTC. Translation: CSAGSVLAGLYEQYF.

The V call is TRBV7-9, the J call TRBJ1-4; D remains ambiguous. V lost 0 bases and J lost 0, with 11 bases in between. The CDR3 runs 17 residues. Germline V lookup: CDR1 SEHNR, CDR2 FQNEAQ (reference sequence). The CDR3 is CASSLARSLATNEKLFF. CDR3 nucleotide sequence: TGTGCCAGCAGCTTAGCGCGGTCCCTTGCAACTAATGAAAAACTGTTTTTT.

In its sample, this clonotype was seen many times. The J gene is TRBJ2-5, the V gene TRBV7-2; D is perhaps TRBD1 (6 bases). Germline CDR1 and CDR2: SGHTA and FQGNSA. V dropped 3 bases and J dropped 4 bases, with 15 bases sitting between them. This CDR3 has 15 amino acids. CDR3 in amino acids: CASSLGAGFSETQYF. CDR3 DNA: TGTGCCAGCAGCTTGGGGGCTGGATTCTCAGAGACCCAGTACTTC. Filled out from reference TRBV7-2 and TRBJ2-5, the complete variable domain reads GAGVSQSPSNKVTEKGKDVELRCDPISGHTALYWYRQSLGQGLEFLIYFQGNSAPDKSGLPSDRFSAERTGGSVSTLTIQRTQQEDSAVYLCASSLGAGFSETQYFGPGTRLLVL.

The sample holds many counts of this clonotype. The chain couples TRBV27 to TRBJ2-5, with TRBD2 matching 9 bases. Germline CDR1 MNHEY, CDR2 SMNVEV (reference sequence). The length of the CDR3 is 16 residues. V was clipped by 2 bases and J by 5 bases; unmatched bases: 9. This CDR3 is CASSLRTSVRGETQYF. The CDR3 region has the DNA TGTGCCAGCAGTTTAAGGACTAGCGTAAGAGGGGAGACCCAGTACTTC.

The chain links TRBV27 to TRBJ1-3, with D tentatively TRBD1 (6 bases). The germline CDR1 and CDR2 sequences are MNHEY and SMNVEV (reference sequence). The V end lost 7 bases, the J end lost 5 bases, and 18 bases lay between the germline ends. The CDR3 totals 15 residues. CDR3 DNA: TGTGCCAGCATTGGAACAGGGAAAACGAGAAACACCATATATTTT. It specifies CASIGTGKTRNTIYF.

This clonotype was seen at least ten times. This rearrangement joins TRBV12-3 or TRBV12-4 to TRBJ2-5, with TRBD1 matching 8 bases. The CDR3 totals 12 residues. CDR3 region: CASGTGGETQYF. CDR3 bases: TGTGCATCGGGGACAGGAGGCGAGACCCAGTACTTC.

This clonotype was seen repeatedly, ten times or more. This sequence joins TRBV2 and TRBJ1-1; 7 nucleotides match TRBD1. Germline assignment: CDR1 SNHLY and CDR2 FYNNEI. V shed 6 bases, J shed 3 bases, and the junction held 13 bases outside the gene matches. The CDR3 sequence is 16 residues long. The CDR3 region is CASSPGPTGRYTEAFF. CDR3 DNA: TGTGCCAGCAGCCCCGGCCCGACAGGGAGATACACTGAAGCTTTCTTT.

This clonotype was observed a few times. This chain uses TRBV7-9 with TRBJ1-1, with TRBD1 matching 7 bases. The junction had 14 bases not matched to a gene; V was cut back by 4 bases and J by 3 bases. Germline V gene lookup returns CDR1 SEHNR and CDR2 FQNEAQ (reference sequence). The CDR3 is 17 amino acids. The CDR3 region is CASSSGTDGLIDTEAFF. DNA for the CDR3: TGTGCCAGCAGCTCCGGGACAGACGGATTGATAGACACTGAAGCTTTCTTT.

The chain links TRBV19 to TRBJ2-7; TRBD1 agrees at 11 bases. V lost 4 bases, J lost 3 bases, and 5 bases stayed unmatched. From germline, CDR1 is LNHDA and CDR2 SQIVND (reference sequence). The CDR3 length is 15 residues. The CDR3 loop is CASSTSGTGGYEQYF. As DNA, the CDR3 is TGTGCCAGTAGTACCTCCGGGACAGGGGGCTACGAGCAGTACTTC.

The rearrangement joins TRBV4-2 to TRBJ2-1; tentative D call: TRBD1 (6 bases). V lost 4 bases and J 5 bases, leaving 12 bases between the germline ends. The CDR3 totals 14 residues. Looked up from germline, CDR1 is LGHNA and CDR2 is YNFKEQ. CDR3 loop: CASSPATGDNEQFF. CDR3 nucleotides: TGTGCCAGCAGCCCTGCGACAGGAGACAATGAGCAGTTCTTC.

The table lists this clonotype with many counts. The chain employs TRBV7-3 and TRBJ1-6; possible D gene TRBD1, 6 bases. V shed 1 base and J shed 9 bases, with 10 bases lying between them. Germline loops: CDR1 SGHTA, CDR2 FQGTGA. The CDR3 runs to 14 residues. The CDR3 sequence is CASSLRARGSPLHF. The DNA for the CDR3 is TGTGCCAGCAGCTTAAGGGCCAGGGGTTCACCCCTCCACTTT.

The chain joins TRBV7-9 to TRBJ1-2; D perhaps matches TRBD1 (5 bases). V was trimmed by 5 bases and J by 4 bases, leaving 11 bases between them. This CDR3 has 13 residues. The germline CDR1 and CDR2 sequences are SEHNR and FQNEAQ (reference sequence). The CDR3 coding sequence is TGTGCCAGCAGCGCTACAGGACCCTATGGCTACACCTTC. It translates to CASSATGPYGYTF. The complete variable domain, with remaining parts taken from reference TRBV7-9 and TRBJ1-2, reads DTGVSQNPRHKITKRGQNVTFRCDPISEHNRLYWYRQTLGQGPEFLTYFQNEAQLEKSRLLSDRFSAERPKGSFSTLEIQRTEQGDSAMYLCASSATGPYGYTFGSGTRLTVV.

Turning to this clonotype: This may stem from a read error, because a much larger clone lies one nucleotide away. The chain combines TRBV28 with TRBJ1-2; D may be TRBD1 (5 bases). The germline CDR1 and CDR2 sequences are MDHEN and SYDVKM. The CDR3 covers 12 residues. The CDR3 DNA is TGTGCCAGCCAGGGTTCCTCCTATGACTACACCTTC. Its protein is CASQGSSYDYTF.

This clonotype was detected only once. The rearrangement joins TRBV25-1 to TRBJ1-1; 8 bases line up with TRBD1. V shed 4 bases, J shed 4 bases, and the junction held 8 bases outside the gene matches. This CDR3 is 15 amino acids long. CDR1 is MGHDK and CDR2 is SYGVNS in the germline V gene. The CDR3 region is CASSAYPGTGTEAFF. The CDR3 DNA reads as TGTGCCAGCAGTGCCTATCCCGGGACAGGCACTGAAGCTTTCTTT.

In this sample, this clonotype turned up many times. The V gene is TRBV30, the J gene TRBJ2-3, with D hard to call. Germline lookup yields CDR1 GTSNPN and CDR2 SVGIG (reference sequence). This CDR3 has 12 amino acids. V was clipped by 0 bases and J by 6 bases, with 7 bases between them. CDR3 nucleotides: TGTGCCTGGAGTGTGAGTGGGGATACGCAGTATTTT. Its protein is CAWSVSGDTQYF.

Many counts were recorded for this clonotype. This rearrangement joins TRBV5-1 to TRBJ1-2; D gene uncertain. From germline, CDR1 is SGHRS and CDR2 YFSETQ. The CDR3 has 14 amino acids. The V gene lost 7 bases and the J gene lost 6 bases, with 19 bases spanning the gap. CDR3 residues: CASQRTDARDGYTF. In DNA form, the CDR3 reads TGCGCCAGCCAACGTACCGACGCACGAGATGGCTACACCTTC.

This clonotype showed up just a few times. The V and J genes are TRBV20-1 and TRBJ1-2; D ambiguous. V lost 0 bases to trimming and J lost 6 bases, with 14 bases between them. Germline assignment: CDR1 DFQATT and CDR2 SNEGSKA (reference sequence). CDR3 size: 14 residues. Written as DNA, the CDR3 is TGCAGTGCTAGAGATGTAACGGATAGCAATGGCTACACCTTC. Encoded protein: CSARDVTDSNGYTF.

This clonotype was observed a handful of times. The rearrangement uses TRBV5-1 and TRBJ1-1; D is unresolved. There are 13 residues in the CDR3. Trimming took off 4 bases at V and 6 bases at J, with 13 bases between the two ends. Germline V gene lookup returns CDR1 SGHRS and CDR2 YFSETQ. The CDR3 protein is CASSGTLGAEAFF. The DNA for the CDR3 is TGCGCCAGCAGCGGCACCTTGGGTGCTGAAGCTTTCTTT.

CDR3 nucleotides: TGCGCCAGCAGCCGTAACAGAGGGGGCAATGAGCAGTTCTTC. It translates to CASSRNRGGNEQFF. V usage is TRBV5-1 and J usage is TRBJ2-1; perhaps TRBD1 as D (6 bases). CDR3 length: 14 amino acids. Trimming took 4 bases from V and 6 from J, leaving 14 bases between them. Germline V gene lookup returns CDR1 SGHRS and CDR2 YFSETQ.